This record looks at one T cell receptor (beta chain) sequence and its context. This entry comes from a study of blood T cell repertoires in COVID-19. Study overall: The study drew acute and convalescent COVID-19 samples from the United States, Italy and Spain. PBMCs, B-cell-depleted T cells, or T cells provided the cDNA or gDNA that made up the material.

Authors' processing steps: Estimates of nucleated cell counts were drawn from the amplification of reference gene primers. Sequencing was performed with immunoSEQ multiplex PCR; in TCRdb, only in-frame clones are kept and a portion is missing. The DNA was the basis for D and trimming; V, J and clone size are from that table. The repertoire holds 150,000 to 160,000 clones, about 90% seen once, with less than 0.6% in the top ten. This receptor was taken from a man aged 50-59 years with acute or convalescent COVID-19. Source material: peripheral blood.

The CDR3 nucleotides read TGTGCCAGTAGTATAGATCCCTTGACTAGTATGGCGTTTTCACCCCTCCACTTT. Residues: CASSIDPLTSMAFSPLHF. The rearrangement links TRBV19 to TRBJ1-6; no clear D. Per germline, CDR1 LNHDA and CDR2 SQIVND (reference sequence). The CDR3 is 18 amino acids. The ends were cut back, 0 bases at V and 9 bases at J, with 21 bases in the middle.